The next 4 T cell receptor beta chains were all read from a single sample in a study of T cell repertoires in ileal Crohn's disease. The time point denotes: neoterminal ileum biopsy at postoperative endoscopy, about 6 months after surgery. Repertoires were generated with immunoSEQ multiplex PCR, while TCRdb's copy carries only in-frame clones and drops some. The sample records 10,000 to 15,000 clones, around 80% being singletons. Material: ileal tissue. All receptors derive from an adult with Crohn's disease.

This clone occurred once. This chain links TRBV7-9 with TRBJ1-2; tentatively, D is TRBD1 (5 bases). The CDR3 is made up of 14 amino acids. Germline CDR1 and CDR2: SEHNR and FQNEAQ (reference sequence). Deletions cut 2 bases from V and 4 bases from J, with 11 bases between. For the CDR3, the DNA is TGTGCCAGCAGCTTAAGCGGGACGGTCTATGGCTACACCTTC. The encoded protein is CASSLSGTVYGYTF.

This clone has only one observation. The chain couples TRBV28 to TRBJ2-7; no clear D. The ends were cut back, 3 bases at V and 6 bases at J, with 12 bases in the middle. CDR3 length: 13 amino acids. From germline, CDR1 is MDHEN and CDR2 SYDVKM. CDR3 loop: CASSLDRPGEQYF. In nucleotides, the CDR3 is TGTGCCAGCAGTTTGGATCGCCCGGGCGAGCAGTACTTC.

This chain joins TRBV16 and TRBJ2-3; weak D call: TRBD2 (5 bases). This CDR3 comprises 14 residues. The germline CDR1 and CDR2 sequences are KGHSY and FQNENV. Trimming left V 1 base short and J 10 bases short, with 15 bases between. Here the CDR3 DNA reads TGTGCCAGCAGCCAATGGGCCCTGGGGAGAGCGCAGTATTTT. Encoded protein: CASSQWALGRAQYF.

The gene calls are TRBV9 and TRBJ2-3; perhaps TRBD2 as D (6 bases). This CDR3 has 14 amino acids. V was trimmed by 6 bases and J by 5 bases, leaving 16 bases between them. From germline, CDR1 is SGDLS and CDR2 YYNGEE. The CDR3 nucleotides read TGTGCCAGCACCCCGGGACTGAGTGAAGATACGCAGTATTTT. It is translated as CASTPGLSEDTQYF.